These 2 T cell receptor beta chains came from one sample sequenced in a study of blood T cells in healthy people across ages. With a J-beta primer mix and a sample-barcoded 5' primer, a second PCR ran about 7 to 11 cycles. Each CDR3 protein gets one entry after TCRdb re-called the 5' RACE reads with MiXCR. The sample includes about 680,000 distinct CDR3 sequences, around 48% of them seen just once. The specimen sequenced was blood. Receptors originate from an older woman in good health.

V is TRBV10-3 and J is TRBJ2-5, with a possible D match to TRBD1 (6 bases). The end of the DNA aligns better with TRBJ2-7, so the J call may be wrong. This CDR3 has 14 amino acids. Germline V gene sequence: CDR1 ENHRY, CDR2 SYGVKD. CDR3 region: CAISDGTTAYEQYF. CDR3 in DNA: TGTGCCATCAGTGATGGGACAACCGCCTACGAGCAGTACTTC.

This clonotype was detected many times. The chain combines TRBV24-1 with TRBJ2-5, with D unresolved. V was trimmed by 3 bases and J by 1 base, leaving 5 bases between them. The CDR3 spans 13 residues. CDR1 is KGHDR, CDR2 SFDVKD, per germline. In DNA, the CDR3 is TGTGCCACCAGTGATAGTAGCCAAGAGACCCAGTACTTC. This translates into CATSDSSQETQYF.